Here is one T cell receptor beta chain with its context. The V segment lost 7 bases and the J segment 5 bases; nucleotides outside the gene matches: 15. Germline V gives CDR1 SQVTM, CDR2 ANQGSEA. This CDR3 has 15 amino acids. The method was immunoSEQ multiplex PCR; TCRdb's version includes in-frame clones alone and lacks a portion of them. The top ten hold approximately 3.9% of the sample, which has 55,000 to 75,000 clones, roughly nine tenths seen once. The sample comes from a study of technical replicates of blood from a few donors. This TCR was recovered from a human donor in good health. Some clones in this sample may be carry-over from other donors' samples. The material sequenced was PBMCs. This chain joins TRBV29-1 and TRBJ1-2; 8 bases line up with TRBD1. CDR3 loop: CSASGDRQFGYGYTF. The CDR3 DNA follows: TGCAGCGCCTCAGGGGACAGGCAGTTCGGGTATGGCTACACCTTC. Full variable domain (rest looked up from reference TRBV29-1 and TRBJ1-2): SAVISQKPSRDICQRGTSLTIQCQVDSQVTMMFWYRQQPGQSLTLIATANQGSEATYESGFVIDKFPISRPNLTFSTLTVSNMSPEDSSIYLCSASGDRQFGYGYTFGSGTRLTVV.